This TCR beta chain stems from a study of monozygotic twins with inflammatory bowel disease. Study observations and caveats: No difference in repertoire similarity was seen between concordant and discordant twins, possibly because power was limited. The co-twins with IBD showed lower TCRbeta diversity (inverse Simpson) than their healthy siblings.

The germline CDR1 and CDR2 sequences are SGHRS and YFSETQ. The CDR3 is made up of 14 amino acids. With regard to this clonotype: What it binds is not known.

Total RNA, at around 3,800 ng, went into every TCR library. Eight reactions per sample, run separately, yielded cDNA. TCRdb re-called the 5' RACE reads, yielding one record per CDR3 amino acid sequence without DNA. The sample is made up of 350,000 to 400,000 distinct CDR3 sequences, and the top ten hold around 2.6% of it. The chain couples TRBV5-1 to TRBJ2-3. Sequenced: blood. This clonotype was obtained from a human donor with ulcerative colitis or Crohn's disease, or a healthy co-twin of an affected twin (not recorded which). The CDR3 loop is CASSLGMGTDTQYF.